This record concerns one T cell receptor beta chain sequence. Its matching antigen is unknown. Generated by immunoSEQ multiplex PCR, the TCRdb table keeps only in-frame clones and is missing some. The sample carries around 150,000 clones, 90% to 95% recorded once. The data are from a study of T cell responses to AZD1222 COVID-19 vaccine. Whole-study findings and limits: Spike-specific TCR breadth rose after two AZD1222 doses, and depth rose as well.

Per germline, CDR1 SQVTM and CDR2 ANQGSEA. This CDR3 has 15 amino acids. The junction had 5 bases not matched to a gene; V was cut back by 1 base and J by 0 bases. Sequenced here: peripheral blood, sampled on day 0 of AZD1222 vaccination. The rearrangement links TRBV29-1 to TRBJ2-7, with TRBD1 matching 8 bases. This clonotype originated in an adult in good health. CDR3 sequence (DNA): TGCAGCGTTGAAGTTTTTGGGACAGGCTCCTACGAGCAGTACTTC. As protein: CSVEVFGTGSYEQYF.